Listed here is a single T cell receptor beta chain. Its specificity is unknown. There are 15 residues in the CDR3. Germline CDR1 SGHTA, CDR2 FQGNSA. V was clipped by 4 bases and J by 4 bases; unmatched bases: 7. The sample is drawn from a study of T cells in localized non-small cell lung cancer. Study-wide results and caveats: One tumor region alone was sequenced, and heterogeneity therefore remains possible. Higher blood T cell density tracked longer overall survival.

Sequencing used immunoSEQ multiplex PCR; TCRdb keeps in-frame clones, though not all of them. The sample holds approximately 7,000 clones, just over 90% seen once. This clonotype was sampled from an older male donor with stage II lung adenocarcinoma. The J gene is TRBJ1-2, the V gene TRBV7-2, with 9 bases fitting TRBD1. The specimen comprised peripheral blood mononuclear cells, sampled before any cancer treatment. In DNA form, the CDR3 reads TGTGCCAGCAGCTCATCACAGGGGGCCGGCTATGGCTACACCTTC. Its translation: CASSSSQGAGYGYTF.